This TCR beta chain was obtained from a study of T-cell memory formation after mild COVID-19. Study conclusions and caveats: Researchers found some responding clones in pre-infection memory, a sign that cross-reactive memory joined.

A note on this clonotype: The antigen remains unidentified.

This CDR3 has 14 residues. Germline values: CDR1 SGDLS, CDR2 YYNGEE. Deletions cut 3 bases from V and 0 bases from J, with 8 bases between. TCRdb reprocessed the 5' RACE reads with MiXCR, giving one entry per CDR3 protein. The sample records 58,000 or so distinct CDR3 sequences, about a quarter being singletons. What was sequenced was PBMCs or a T cell subset sorted from them (not recorded which). The clonotype comes from a young man who had mild COVID-19 (a few samples of this study predate the infection). Cell type and time point are not known. The V call is TRBV9, the J call TRBJ2-3; weak D call: TRBD1 (6 bases). The CDR3 region is CASSGTDSTDTQYF. The CDR3 DNA reads TGTGCCAGCAGCGGGACAGACAGCACAGATACGCAGTATTTT.